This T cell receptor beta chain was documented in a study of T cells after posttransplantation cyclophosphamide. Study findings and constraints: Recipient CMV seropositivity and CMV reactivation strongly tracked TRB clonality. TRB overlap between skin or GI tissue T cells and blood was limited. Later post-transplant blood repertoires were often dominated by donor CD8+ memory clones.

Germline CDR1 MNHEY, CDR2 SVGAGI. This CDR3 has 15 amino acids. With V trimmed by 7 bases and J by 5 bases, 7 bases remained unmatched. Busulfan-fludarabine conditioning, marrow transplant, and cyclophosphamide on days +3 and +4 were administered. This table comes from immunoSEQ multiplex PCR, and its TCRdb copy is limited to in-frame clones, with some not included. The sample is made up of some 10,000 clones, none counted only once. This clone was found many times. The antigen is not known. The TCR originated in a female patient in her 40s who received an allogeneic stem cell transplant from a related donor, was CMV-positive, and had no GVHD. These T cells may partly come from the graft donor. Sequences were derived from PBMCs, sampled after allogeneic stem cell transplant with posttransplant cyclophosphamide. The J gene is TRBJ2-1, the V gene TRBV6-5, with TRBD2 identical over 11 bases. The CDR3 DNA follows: TGTGCCAGCATCATAGCGGGGGGGGCTGACAATGAGCAGTTCTTC. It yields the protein CASIIAGGADNEQFF.